The 22 T cell receptor beta chains below all came from one sample that was sequenced in a study of regulatory T cells in long-lasting Graves disease. Documented time point: persistent/refractory GD, antithyroid drugs over 5 years with positive TRAb. Making the TCR library involved RNA that had been extracted from PBMCs. According to the study, TCR beta libraries were built with iRepertoire HTBI primers and CDR3-region Arm-PCR. Each CDR3 protein is one row after TCRdb ran MiXCR on the multiplex PCR reads. The sample shows roughly 470,000 distinct CDR3 sequences, less than 25% of them seen only once. Sequenced material: peripheral blood mononuclear cells (PBMCs), taken when the disease was refractory, from a patient treated with antithyroid drugs. Source of these receptors: a female donor with Graves disease.

This clonotype was recorded at least ten times. The rearrangement joins TRBV20-1 to TRBJ2-7; 8 positions agree with TRBD2. This CDR3 has 13 amino acids. The germline V gene encodes CDR1 DFQATT and CDR2 SNEGSKA (reference sequence). V trimming: 8 bases; J trimming: 0 bases; junction bases outside the gene matches: 6. The CDR3 coding sequence is TGCAGTATAGCGGGATTTAGCTCCTACGAGCAGTACTTC. Translated, it gives CSIAGFSSYEQYF.

This clonotype occurred a few times. This CDR3 reads CAWTPWGTGELFF. CDR3 in DNA: TGTGCCTGGACCCCGTGGGGCACCGGGGAGCTGTTTTTT. The chain links TRBV30 to TRBJ2-2; no definite D call. The V end lost 4 bases, the J end lost 4 bases, and 10 bases lay between the germline ends. The CDR3 has 13 amino acids. Looked up from germline, CDR1 is GTSNPN and CDR2 is SVGIG (reference sequence).

This clonotype occurred a few times. The rearrangement uses TRBV27 and TRBJ1-5, with 9 nucleotides matching TRBD1. This CDR3 region has 14 residues. J was trimmed by 6 bases and V by 5 bases; bases with no gene match: 5. Germline CDR1 is MNHEY and CDR2 is SMNVEV (reference sequence). The DNA for the CDR3 is TGTGCCAGCAGTGTACAGGGGGCGTTTCAGCCCCAGCATTTT. Protein: CASSVQGAFQPQHF.

This clonotype was recorded at least ten times. The CDR3 bases are TGTGCCAGCAGTTTAGGGGGACGGTATGAAGCTTTCTTT. Translating it yields CASSLGGRYEAFF. The chain is built from TRBV12-3 or TRBV12-4 and TRBJ1-1; tentative D call: TRBD1 (5 bases). CDR3 size: 13 residues. V lost 1 base to trimming and J lost 7 bases, with 10 bases between them.

This clonotype was detected only a few times. The chain has TRBV12-5 and TRBJ2-7; D is possibly TRBD1 or TRBD2 (5 bases each). The CDR3 is 12 residues long. Trimming removed 4 bases from V and 6 bases from J, with 10 bases in between. Germline V gives CDR1 LGHNT, CDR2 FRNRAP. The CDR3 reads CASGSLGVEQYF. CDR3 DNA sequence: TGTGCTAGTGGTTCCTTGGGGGTCGAGCAGTACTTC. Drawing the rest from reference TRBV12-5 and TRBJ2-7, the complete variable domain is DARVTQTPRHKVTEMGQEVTMRCQPILGHNTVFWYRQTMMQGLELLAYFRNRAPLDDSGMPKDRFSAEMPDATLATLKIQPSEPRDSAVYFCASGSLGVEQYFGPGTRLTVT.

The gene calls are TRBV6-1 and TRBJ2-7; the D is unclear. The germline V and J ends were trimmed by 6 bases and 3 bases, with 12 bases remaining between them. The CDR3 length is 13 residues. Germline V gives CDR1 MNHNS, CDR2 SASEGT. CDR3 sequence: CASSPDLGYEQYF. CDR3 nucleotides: TGTGCCAGCAGCCCTGACCTAGGCTACGAGCAGTACTTC.

The sample holds one count of this clonotype. A clone one base away is much larger, so this may be a read error. The CDR3 end shows no conserved phenylalanine or tryptophan, and so a read error is likely. The J gene is TRBJ2-5, the V gene TRBV24-1; the D is unclear. This CDR3 is built from 12 residues. V was clipped by 3 bases and J by 5 bases, with 6 bases between them. Germline V gene sequence: CDR1 KGHDR, CDR2 SFDVKD. The CDR3 loop reads CATSDPMETQYS. The CDR3 DNA reads TGTGCCACCAGTGATCCGATGGAGACCCAGTACTCC.

The table lists this clonotype with a count of one. A much larger clone differs by one base, so this may be a read error. This chain joins TRBV6-1 and TRBJ1-2; no firm D call. The CDR3 sequence is 14 residues long. V lost 1 base to trimming and J lost 0 bases, with 6 bases between them. Germline CDR1 and CDR2: MNHNS and SASEGT. Here the CDR3 reads CASSEEDANYGYTF. The CDR3 bases are TGTGCCAGCAGTGAAGAGGACGCTAACTATGGCTACACCTTC.

This clonotype appeared many times. The V gene is TRBV7-2, the J gene TRBJ2-5; D is unresolved. Deletions cut 1 base from V and 4 bases from J, with 4 bases between. The CDR3 consists of 12 residues. CDR1 SGHTA and CDR2 FQGNSA come from the germline V gene. In DNA form, the CDR3 reads TGTGCCAGCAGCTTAGACATAGAGACCCAGTACTTC. Amino acids: CASSLDIETQYF.

This clonotype was seen a few times. The chain recombines TRBV20-1 with TRBJ2-7; 7 nucleotides agree with TRBD1. The germline CDR1 and CDR2 sequences are DFQATT and SNEGSKA (reference sequence). The CDR3 loop spans 17 amino acids. The junction had 18 bases not matched to a gene; V was cut back by 4 bases and J by 3 bases. The CDR3 here is CSATNPRQGSVGYEQYF. The CDR3 DNA sequence: TGCAGTGCTACCAACCCCAGACAGGGTTCGGTTGGCTACGAGCAGTACTTC.

This clonotype occurred a few times. A read error may be the cause here, since a much bigger clone is one base away. This sequence joins TRBV28 and TRBJ1-2, with D possibly being TRBD1 (5 bases). The V and J ends lost 10 bases and 5 bases respectively, with 20 bases between them. The CDR3 is 14 residues long. Germline assignment: CDR1 MDHEN and CDR2 SYDVKM. CDR3 DNA sequence: TGTGCCACCTCTCCTAGAGGGACCGCTTATGGCTACACCTTC. Its translation: CATSPRGTAYGYTF.

This chain connects TRBV7-2 to TRBJ2-1; TRBD1 is a possible D gene (5 bases). The CDR3 has 14 residues. V dropped 4 bases and J dropped 6 bases, with 13 bases sitting between them. Germline loops: CDR1 SGHTA, CDR2 FQGNSA. CDR3 in amino acids: CASSWGVGFNEQFF. CDR3 coding DNA: TGTGCCAGCAGCTGGGGCGTAGGGTTCAATGAGCAGTTCTTC.

The CDR3: CASSYTGSDEQFF. The CDR3 DNA is TGTGCCAGTAGCTATACAGGGAGCGATGAGCAGTTCTTC. This chain joins TRBV19 and TRBJ2-1; maybe TRBD1 (6 bases). The length of the CDR3 is 13 residues. Germline V gene data show CDR1 as LNHDA and CDR2 as SQIVND (reference sequence). The V and J ends lost 6 bases and 8 bases respectively, with 14 bases between them.

This clonotype was counted ten times or more. V usage is TRBV2 and J usage is TRBJ2-7; D unresolved. Trimming removed 3 bases at V and 0 bases at J, with 9 bases between. CDR3 length equals 14 residues. Germline-derived CDR1 and CDR2 are SNHLY and FYNNEI. The CDR3 spells CASSDHEYSYEQYF. The CDR3 bases are TGTGCCAGCAGTGATCACGAATACTCCTACGAGCAGTACTTC.

The gene calls are TRBV30 and TRBJ2-6; TRBD2 is a possible D gene (6 bases). The CDR3 is 17 residues long. V shed 3 bases and J shed 0 bases, with 15 bases lying between them. Germline V CDR1 and CDR2: GTSNPN, SVGIG (reference sequence). The CDR3 DNA follows: TGTGCCTGGAGACGCGGGACGGTCCTCTCTGGGGCCAACGTCCTGACTTTC. Encoded protein: CAWRRGTVLSGANVLTF.

This clonotype was picked up a small number of times. The chain links TRBV30 to TRBJ1-3; D might be TRBD1 (5 bases). CDR3 length: 11 residues. Germline values: CDR1 GTSNPN, CDR2 SVGIG (reference sequence). V gave up 3 bases and J gave up 9 bases, with 9 bases separating them. CDR3 in amino acids: CAWRAGTTIYF. CDR3 sequence (DNA): TGTGCCTGGAGAGCAGGGACCACCATATATTTT.

This clonotype was seen ten or more times. V is TRBV2 and J is TRBJ1-2; the D is unclear. V lost 8 bases, J lost 4 bases, and 14 bases lay in between. This CDR3 spans 13 amino acids. Germline V gene data show CDR1 as SNHLY and CDR2 as FYNNEI. In nucleotides, the CDR3 is TGTGCCAGCCGTCCCGAACAAGGCTATGGCTACACCTTC. Protein: CASRPEQGYGYTF. The full variable domain, completed using reference TRBV2 and TRBJ1-2, is EPEVTQTPSHQVTQMGQEVILRCVPISNHLYFYWYRQILGQKVEFLVSFYNNEISEKSEIFDDQFSVERPDGSNFTLKIRSTKLEDSAMYFCASRPEQGYGYTFGSGTRLTVV.

The CDR3: CAGGTGNNNEQFF. CDR3 sequence (DNA): TGTGCCGGAGGTACCGGGAACAACAATGAGCAGTTCTTC. The chain recombines TRBV7-9 with TRBJ2-1; tentative D call: TRBD2 (5 bases). Trimming pared 11 bases from V and 5 bases from J, leaving 16 bases between. CDR3 length equals 13 residues. Germline CDR1 and CDR2: SEHNR and FQNEAQ (reference sequence).

For the CDR3, the DNA is TGTGCCAGCAGCCCGGGACTACCCTCCTACGAGCAGTACTTC. Residues: CASSPGLPSYEQYF. This chain connects TRBV12-3 or TRBV12-4 to TRBJ2-7; 7 bases map to TRBD2. With 6 bases clipped from V and 0 bases from J, the junction kept 5 bases outside the gene matches. The CDR3 totals 14 residues.

A few counts support this clonotype. The chain employs TRBV29-1 and TRBJ2-7, with a possible D match to TRBD1 (7 bases). CDR3 length: 14 residues. From germline, CDR1 is SQVTM and CDR2 ANQGSEA. Trimming cost V 4 bases and J 7 bases, with 20 bases left between them. The CDR3 DNA reads as TGCAGCGTTGGCCGCGACAGGGTGGGGGGAGAGCAGTACTTC. It specifies CSVGRDRVGGEQYF.

This clonotype was seen many times. The chain employs TRBV6-1 and TRBJ2-2, with 11 bases matching TRBD2. J was trimmed by 3 bases and V by 6 bases; bases with no gene match: 3. The CDR3 covers 15 residues. Germline CDR1 and CDR2: MNHNS and SASEGT. The CDR3 here is CASRILAGDTGELFF. CDR3 in DNA: TGTGCCAGCAGGATACTAGCGGGGGACACCGGGGAGCTGTTTTTT.

Ten or more counts support this clonotype. The V and J genes are TRBV6-4 and TRBJ2-7; 10 nucleotides agree with TRBD2. Trimming at V came to 5 bases and at J to 3 bases, leaving 10 bases not matched to a gene. In germline, CDR1 is MRHNA, CDR2 SNTAGT. This CDR3 contains 16 residues. The CDR3 DNA sequence: TGTGCCAGCAGTTACCTCCAGCGGGAGGGCCGCTACGAGCAGTACTTC. Its protein product is CASSYLQREGRYEQYF.